This TCR beta chain was sequenced in a study of T cells in tuberculosis. Study-level background: IGRA-negative adolescents, IGRA-positive adolescents with latent tuberculosis and adults with active tuberculosis formed this South African cohort.

Profiling relied on immunoSEQ multiplex PCR, and the TCRdb table lists in-frame clones only, not all of them. Altogether around 33,000 clones are present, about 90% being singletons, with the ten largest covering around 7%. Concerning this clone itself: The antigen is unknown.

General study points: Cases with active tuberculosis were adults, while controls were adolescents. A GMM-specific repertoire classifier reached just under 90% accuracy, AUROC 0.90. Smaller alpha distances in active tuberculosis partly reflected shorter CDR3-alpha lengths.

Time point of the sample: new active TB diagnosis, blood taken before or within 7 days of starting treatment. V was cut by 4 bases and J by 3 bases, with 19 bases left in between. Germline-derived CDR1 and CDR2 are SGDLS and YYNGEE. CDR3 length: 17 residues. This clonotype originated in an adult with tuberculosis. Some clones in this sample may be carry-over from other donors' samples. The rearrangement links TRBV9 to TRBJ2-2; perhaps TRBD2 as D (6 bases). The source material was PBMCs, sampled at tuberculosis diagnosis. CDR3 protein: CASSPKGGVWDTGELFF. The CDR3 nucleotides are TGTGCCAGCAGCCCCAAAGGCGGGGTGTGGGACACCGGGGAGCTGTTTTTT.